A selection of T cell receptor beta chains follows, all from one sample in a study of OX40 agonist ivuxolimab in advanced cancers. Sequencing used immunoSEQ multiplex PCR; TCRdb keeps in-frame clones, though not all of them. The sample yields about 69,000 clones, roughly 90% seen once. The specimen was CD4+ or CD8+ T cells sorted from blood, collected in a trial of the OX40 agonist ivuxolimab. The receptors were sampled from an adult with an advanced solid tumor such as melanoma, head and neck, liver or kidney cancer. CDR3s include the opening cysteine and the closing phenylalanine or tryptophan. A D gene is named only where the DNA matches it firmly. Clone size is stated in some rows and not others, as once, few, many or a class when expanded.

clone size	J gene	D gene	V gene	CDR3 DNA	CDR3 protein
.	TRBJ1-1	TRBD1	TRBV7-3	TGTGCCAGCAGCCCCCGACAGGGTTTCACTGAAGCTTTCTTT	CASSPRQGFTEAFF
few	TRBJ2-7	.	TRBV2	TGTGCCAGCAGTGAGTCTAGCTTTTCCTACGAGCAGTACTTC	CASSESSFSYEQYF
.	TRBJ2-5	TRBD2	TRBV27	TGTGCCAGCAGTTTATTACGGACTAGCGGGACCTCACAAGAGACCCAGTACTTC	CASSLLRTSGTSQETQYF
.	TRBJ2-2	TRBD2	TRBV28	TGTGCCAGCAGTTTTATCGGACTAGCGAGTGCGAACACCGGGGAGCTGTTTTTT	CASSFIGLASANTGELFF
.	TRBJ2-7	.	TRBV5-6	TGTGCCAGCAGCTTGGCCGACCAGGACACCTATAACTACGAGCAGTACTTC	CASSLADQDTYNYEQYF
.	TRBJ2-7	.	TRBV20-1	TGCAGTGCTAGTGAGGTTGACGAGCAGTACTTC	CSASEVDEQYF
once	TRBJ2-1	TRBD2	TRBV9	TGTGCCAGCAGCGTAGGGGCGGGAGTACTGGGGAATGAGCAGTTCTTC	CASSVGAGVLGNEQFF
.	TRBJ2-7	.	TRBV6-9	TGTGCCAGCAGTTCAGGGTACTACGAGCAGTACTTC	CASSSGYYEQYF
.	TRBJ2-6	.	TRBV7-8	TGTGCCAGCAGCTTAGGAGGCGTGGGGGGTGTAGGGAATGGGGCCAACGTCCTGACTTTC	CASSLGGVGGVGNGANVLTF
few	TRBJ2-2	TRBD2	TRBV11-2	TGTGCCAGCAGCTCTCCCGGGACTAGCGGGATGCACACCGGGGAGCTGTTTTTT	CASSSPGTSGMHTGELFF
.	TRBJ2-1	.	TRBV2	TGTGCCAGCAGTGAAGAGACGTTGGGGCAGAACAATGAGCAGTTCTTC	CASSEETLGQNNEQFF
.	TRBJ2-3	TRBD2	TRBV5-1	TGCGCCAGCAGCTTGGCCTTGACTAGCGGGATGAGCACAGATACGCAGTATTTT	CASSLALTSGMSTDTQYF
.	TRBJ2-2	.	TRBV23-1	TGCGCCAGCAGTGCACGCGACAACGAAACCGGGGAGCTGTTTTTT	CASSARDNETGELFF
once	TRBJ1-1	TRBD1	TRBV18	TGTGCCAGCTCCAGGGGGATGAACACTGAAGCTTTCTTT	CASSRGMNTEAFF
.	TRBJ2-1	.	TRBV5-1	TGCGCCAGCAGCTTGGATGGTGGCAGGTTTCGGGGCAATGAGCAGTTCTTC	CASSLDGGRFRGNEQFF
.	TRBJ2-2	TRBD2	TRBV5-1	TGCGCCAGCAGCCAGTGGTCTAGCGGGAGTTGGACCGGGGAGCTGTTTTTT	CASSQWSSGSWTGELFF
.	TRBJ2-1	TRBD2	TRBV7-2	TGTGCCAGCCAGAAGGCAGGAGGGAGGGGAGGCAATGAGCAGTTCTTC	CASQKAGGRGGNEQFF
.	TRBJ2-3	TRBD2	TRBV27	TGTGCCAGCAGTTTATTCACAGGGACTAGTGGAACAGATACGCAGTATTTT	CASSLFTGTSGTDTQYF
.	TRBJ1-2	TRBD1	TRBV30	TGTGCCTGGAGTCCTTCGAACGCCGGGACAGGGACCTATGGCTACACCTTC	CAWSPSNAGTGTYGYTF
.	TRBJ2-7	TRBD2	TRBV27	TGTGCCAGCAGTTTATTTCGGGGCTTGGGTAGCGGGATCCACGAGCAGTACTTC	CASSLFRGLGSGIHEQYF
few	TRBJ1-1	TRBD1	TRBV5-4	TGTGCCAGCAGCCGGATCGACAGGGGGAGGTCTGAAGCTTTCTTT	CASSRIDRGRSEAFF
.	TRBJ1-2	TRBD1	TRBV2	TGTGCCAGCAGTCGGAGGGGGCGAGACTATGGCTACACCTTC	CASSRRGRDYGYTF
.	TRBJ2-3	TRBD2	TRBV4-1	TGCGCCAGCAGCCCGGGACTAGCGCCTAGCACAGATACGCAGTATTTT	CASSPGLAPSTDTQYF
.	TRBJ1-2	.	TRBV7-8	TGTGCCAGCAGCTTAGGGGGAACTAACTATGGCTACACCTTC	CASSLGGTNYGYTF
.	TRBJ2-1	TRBD1	TRBV27	TGTGCCAGCAGCCCTAGGACAGGTTCTATCCTTAGTGAGCAGTTCTTC	CASSPRTGSILSEQFF
.	TRBJ2-3	TRBD2	TRBV6-5	TGTGCCAGCAGGACTAGCGGGAGCACAGATACGCAGTATTTT	CASRTSGSTDTQYF
few	TRBJ2-3	.	TRBV13	TGTGCCAGCAGCTTAGAATCAGATACGCAGTATTTT	CASSLESDTQYF
.	TRBJ2-1	TRBD2	TRBV28	TGTGCCAGCAGTTTTCGCGGGAGTTATGAGCAGTTCTTC	CASSFRGSYEQFF
.	TRBJ2-3	TRBD2	TRBV10-1	TGCGCCAGCAGTAGCGGGAGTACGAGCACAGATACGCAGTATTTT	CASSSGSTSTDTQYF
once	TRBJ2-3	TRBD2	TRBV5-4	TGTGCCAGCAGCCGGACTAGCGGGAGGGGAACACTAGCAGATACGCAGTATTTT	CASSRTSGRGTLADTQYF
.	TRBJ2-2	TRBD2	TRBV19	TGTGCCAGTAACCTCCCAACTAGCGGGAGAGGTTGGGACACCGGGGAGCTGTTTTTT	CASNLPTSGRGWDTGELFF
few	TRBJ2-3	.	TRBV19	TGTGCCAGTAGTTCAAGGGATTACACAGATACGCAGTATTTT	CASSSRDYTDTQYF
.	TRBJ2-2	TRBD2	TRBV27	TGTGCCAGCAGTTCCGGGAGGGCCTATAACACCGGGGAGCTGTTTTTT	CASSSGRAYNTGELFF
.	TRBJ2-7	TRBD2	TRBV10-3	TGTGCCATCAGGGCGGGACTACGCGACGAGCAGTACTTC	CAIRAGLRDEQYF
once	TRBJ2-2	.	TRBV4-2	TGTGCCAGCAGCCAAGACTCGGGGAACACCGGGGAGCTGTTTTTT	CASSQDSGNTGELFF
.	TRBJ1-4	.	TRBV30	TGTGCCTGGAGTTTAGTAGTACATGAAAAACTGTTTTTT	CAWSLVVHEKLFF
.	TRBJ1-5	.	TRBV27	TGTGCCAGCAGTTTATCGTTAGGCCAGCCCCAGCATTTT	CASSLSLGQPQHF
.	TRBJ1-2	.	TRBV5-1	TGCGCCAGCAGCTTGGAGGGGGTAAACTATGGCTACACCTTC	CASSLEGVNYGYTF
.	TRBJ2-2	TRBD2	TRBV7-7	TGTGCCAGCAGCTTTAGACTAGCGGGAGGGCCCACCGGGGAGCTGTTTTTT	CASSFRLAGGPTGELFF
.	TRBJ1-1	TRBD1	TRBV6-1	TGTGCCAGCAGCCTGGGACAGGCAAACACTGAAGCTTTCTTT	CASSLGQANTEAFF
.	TRBJ1-2	.	TRBV5-5	TGTGCCAGCAGCTTGGTACAGGGAGCTAACTATGGCTACACCTTC	CASSLVQGANYGYTF
.	TRBJ1-5	TRBD1	TRBV11-2	TGTGCCAGCAGCACACAGGGGCCCAATCAGCCCCAGCATTTT	CASSTQGPNQPQHF
once	TRBJ2-5	.	TRBV7-7	TGTGCTAGCAGCCAATGGGGGGAGACCCAGTACTTC	CASSQWGETQYF
.	TRBJ2-7	.	TRBV7-3	TGTGCCAGCAGTGCTCCCCGGCTAGCTGCTTACGAGCAGTACTTC	CASSAPRLAAYEQYF
.	TRBJ2-3	.	TRBV19	TGTGCCAGTAGAGAAAGGGGAACAGATACGCAGTATTTT	CASRERGTDTQYF
once	TRBJ2-1	TRBD2	TRBV6-1	TGTGCCAGCAGTGACGCGGGAGGGGGCTACAATGAGCAGTTCTTC	CASSDAGGGYNEQFF
.	TRBJ2-1	TRBD2	TRBV30	TGTGCCTGGAGTGGTTTAGCGGGAGGAAGTGAGTTCTTC	CAWSGLAGGSEFF
.	TRBJ2-1	TRBD2	TRBV11-2	TGTGCCAGCAGCTTACTAGCGGGAAACACCAATGAGCAGTTCTTC	CASSLLAGNTNEQFF
.	TRBJ2-7	.	TRBV6-5	TGTGCCAGTAGTGAGCAGTACTTC	CASSEQYF
.	TRBJ2-2	.	TRBV6-5	TGTGCCAGCAGTTCCCTTCCCGCAGCGGTAGGGGAGCTGTTTTTT	CASSSLPAAVGELFF
.	TRBJ2-1	TRBD2	TRBV5-4	TGTGCCAGCAGCTTGGGCAGCGGGAGTGGAGGAAATGAGCAGTTCTTC	CASSLGSGSGGNEQFF